This entry is about one T cell receptor beta chain. First-strand cDNA used TRAV- and TRBV-specific primers, covering alpha and beta chains. Over 20 PCR cycles, TCRs were amplified from a constant-region primer and V-primer adapter. The authors amplified isolated mRNA by in vitro transcription. TCRdb re-derived calls from the reads in MiXCR, one entry per CDR3 protein. The repertoire has roughly 18,000 distinct CDR3 sequences, 74% of them found once; the top ten carry approximately 10%. V was trimmed by 5 bases and J by 2 bases, leaving 16 bases between them. This CDR3 comprises 16 residues. From germline, CDR1 is LNHDA and CDR2 SQIVND (reference sequence). The data originate from a study of low-dose radiotherapy and immunotherapy resistance in tumors.

This chain links TRBV19 with TRBJ2-1; D may be TRBD2 (5 bases). The receptor comes from a human donor with advanced metastatic prostate, ovarian, gallbladder or colorectal cancer (not recorded which). This table probably holds off-target reads from a library built for another chain. The CDR3: CASSPLGEGPYNEQFF. The CDR3 DNA reads as TGTGCCAGTAGTCCCCTAGGCGAGGGCCCCTACAATGAGCAGTTCTTC.